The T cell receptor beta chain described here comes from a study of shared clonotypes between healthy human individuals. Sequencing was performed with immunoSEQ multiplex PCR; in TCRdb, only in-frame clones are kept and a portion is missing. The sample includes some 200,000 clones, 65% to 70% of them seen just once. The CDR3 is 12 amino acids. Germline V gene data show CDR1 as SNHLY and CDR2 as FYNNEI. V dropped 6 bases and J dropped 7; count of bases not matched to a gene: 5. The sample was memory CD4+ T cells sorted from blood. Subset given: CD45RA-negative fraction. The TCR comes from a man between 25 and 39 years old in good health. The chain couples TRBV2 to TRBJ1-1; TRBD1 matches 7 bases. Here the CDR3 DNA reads TGTGCCAGCAGCGCGGGACAGTTTGAAGCTTTCTTT. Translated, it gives CASSAGQFEAFF.